The source of this T cell receptor beta chain is a study of shared clonotypes between healthy human individuals. Sequencing was performed with immunoSEQ multiplex PCR; in TCRdb, only in-frame clones are kept and a portion is missing. The repertoire holds 740,000 or so clones, around 78% seen once, with 1.5% to 2% in the top ten. Per the germline V gene, CDR1 is SGHNT and CDR2 is YYREEE (reference sequence). With 0 bases removed from V and 3 bases from J, the gap between germline ends came to 6 bases. This CDR3 is built from 13 residues. The receptor was derived from a woman in her 30s in good health. The chain combines TRBV5-4 with TRBJ2-5, with D hard to call. The specimen was memory CD4+ T cells sorted from blood. Subset noted: CD45RA-negative fraction. CDR3 amino acids: CASSLDWEETQYF. The CDR3 DNA reads as TGTGCCAGCAGCTTGGATTGGGAAGAGACCCAGTACTTC.